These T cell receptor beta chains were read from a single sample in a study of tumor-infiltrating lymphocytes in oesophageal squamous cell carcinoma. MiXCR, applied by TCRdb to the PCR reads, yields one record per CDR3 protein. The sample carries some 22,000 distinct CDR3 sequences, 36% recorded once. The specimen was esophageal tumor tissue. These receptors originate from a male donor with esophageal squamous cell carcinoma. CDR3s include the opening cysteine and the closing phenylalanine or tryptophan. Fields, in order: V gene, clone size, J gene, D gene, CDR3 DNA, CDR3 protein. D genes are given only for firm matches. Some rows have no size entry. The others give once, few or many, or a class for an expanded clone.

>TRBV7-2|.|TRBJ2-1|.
TGTGCCAGCAGCTTATTACGTGATTCACCCCTCCACTTC
CASSLLRDSPLHF
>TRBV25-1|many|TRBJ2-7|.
TGTGCCAGCAGGCCTCCCGGTGGCGAGCAGTACTTC
CASRPPGGEQYF
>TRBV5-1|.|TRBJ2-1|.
TGCGCCAGCAGCTCGGGAGTCGGGCGGGGAAATGAGCAGTTCTTC
CASSSGVGRGNEQFF
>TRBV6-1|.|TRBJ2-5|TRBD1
TGTGCCAGCAGTACGGGACAGGGGGTTGCGGAGACCCAGTACTTC
CASSTGQGVAETQYF
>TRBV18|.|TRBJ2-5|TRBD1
TGTGCCAGCTCAGGGAGACAGGGTGCGTCAGAGACCCAGTACTTC
CASSGRQGASETQYF
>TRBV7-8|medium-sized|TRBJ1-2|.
TGTGCCAGCAGCTTAGCGAAGGGCGAAAACACGGGCTACACCTTC
CASSLAKGENTGYTF
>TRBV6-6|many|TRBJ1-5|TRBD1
TGTGCCAGCAGTTACTCGATCCCCGGGACAGGGAATCAGCCCCAGCATTTT
CASSYSIPGTGNQPQHF
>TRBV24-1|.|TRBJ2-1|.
TGTGCCACCAGCCGGGACCCCCAGGGTCATGAGCAGTTCTTC
CATSRDPQGHEQFF
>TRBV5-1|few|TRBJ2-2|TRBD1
TGCGCCAGCAGCTTGGCGCCACAGGGGGCGAACACCGGGGAGCTGTTTTTT
CASSLAPQGANTGELFF
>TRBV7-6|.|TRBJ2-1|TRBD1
TGTGCCAGCAGCGCCGGGACAGGGGGCTCTGAGCAGTTCTTC
CASSAGTGGSEQFF
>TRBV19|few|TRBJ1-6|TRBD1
TGTGCCAGTAGTACGTCAGGGGGCTATTCACCCCTCCACTTT
CASSTSGGYSPLHF
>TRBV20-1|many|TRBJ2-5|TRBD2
TGCAGTGCTGGCGGACTAGCGGGAGAGATTGGGACCCAGTACTTC
CSAGGLAGEIGTQYF
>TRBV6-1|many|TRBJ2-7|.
TGTGCCAGCAGGCGGACGGATTACTACGAGCAGTACTTC
CASRRTDYYEQYF
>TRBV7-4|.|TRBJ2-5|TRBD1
TGTGCCAGCAGCGACAGGGGGTTAATGGAGACCCAGTACTTC
CASSDRGLMETQYF
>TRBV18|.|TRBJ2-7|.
TGTGCCAGCTCCCTGGACACCTACGAGCAGTACTTC
CASSLDTYEQYF
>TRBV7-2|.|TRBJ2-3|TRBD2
TGTGCCAGCAGTCAACTAGCGGGAGTCCCAGATACGCAGTATTTT
CASSQLAGVPDTQYF
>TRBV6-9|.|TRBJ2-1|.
TGTGCCAGCAGAACTACCCTCGGTGAGCAGTTCTTC
CASRTTLGEQFF
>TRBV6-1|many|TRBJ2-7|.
TGTGCCAGCAGGCGCCTCTCCGCCACCATCCTCTTTTCACCCCTCCACTTC
CASRRLSATILFSPLHF
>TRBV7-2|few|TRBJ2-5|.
TGTGCCAGCAGCCGTGTCCGAGAGACCCAGTACTTC
CASSRVRETQYF
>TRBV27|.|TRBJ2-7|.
TGTGCCAGCAGTTTAAGGCTGAATTACGAGCAGTACTTC
CASSLRLNYEQYF
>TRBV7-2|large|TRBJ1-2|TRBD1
TGTGCCAGCAGCTTAGGAGGTGGACAGGGGTACTATGGCTACACCTTC
CASSLGGGQGYYGYTF
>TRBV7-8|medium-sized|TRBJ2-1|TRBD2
TGTGCCAGCAGCTCCCCATATATCGGACTAGCCCTGGATGAGCAGTTCTTC
CASSSPYIGLALDEQFF
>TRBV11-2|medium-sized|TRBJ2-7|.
TGTGCCAGCAGCAACGCCTTCAGGGTCCTAGTCACCTACGAGCAGTACTTC
CASSNAFRVLVTYEQYF
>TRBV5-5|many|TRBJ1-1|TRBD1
TGTGCCAGCAGCCCAGGGACAGGGGCGTCCGAAGCTTTCTTT
CASSPGTGASEAFF
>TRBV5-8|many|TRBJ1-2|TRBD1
TGTGCCAGCAGCTTGGACAGGGGGATCGATGGCTACACCTTC
CASSLDRGIDGYTF
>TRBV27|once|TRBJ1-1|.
TGTGCCAGCAGTTTACTCTCCACTGAGTACACTGAAGCTTTCTTT
CASSLLSTEYTEAFF
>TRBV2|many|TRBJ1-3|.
TGTGCCAGCAGTGAAGGGGCTCCTGGAAACACCATATATTTT
CASSEGAPGNTIYF
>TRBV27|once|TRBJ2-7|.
TGTGCCAGCAGTTCCGGGACGGCCTCCTACGAGCAGTACTTC
CASSSGTASYEQYF
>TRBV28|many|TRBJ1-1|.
TGTGCCAGTATAAATGGCCCCCGGACTGAAGCTTTCTTT
CASINGPRTEAFF
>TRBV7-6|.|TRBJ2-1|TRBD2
TGTGCCAGCAACTCAGGGCGGGAGAATAATGAGCAGTTCTTC
CASNSGRENNEQFF
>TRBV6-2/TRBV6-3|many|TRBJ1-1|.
TGTGCCAGCAGTTACTCAACTCTTGAAGCTTTCTTT
CASSYSTLEAFF
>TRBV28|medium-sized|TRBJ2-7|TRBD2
TGTGCCAGCAGTTGGGGGACTAGCGGTGAGCAGTACTTC
CASSWGTSGEQYF
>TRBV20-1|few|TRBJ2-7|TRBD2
TGCAGTGCTAGAGATCCTCGCTCTAGCGGCATCCACTCCCACGAGCAGTACTTC
CSARDPRSSGIHSHEQYF
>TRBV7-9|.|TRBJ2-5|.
TGTGCCAGCAGCTTACGGCAGGGACAAGAGACCCAGTACTTC
CASSLRQGQETQYF
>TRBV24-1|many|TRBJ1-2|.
TGTGCCACCAGTGATCAGGGACTCTATGGCTACACCTTC
CATSDQGLYGYTF
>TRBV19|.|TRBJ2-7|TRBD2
TGTGCCAGTAGTATAGGCGTGGGACTAGCCCCCGAGCAGTACTTC
CASSIGVGLAPEQYF
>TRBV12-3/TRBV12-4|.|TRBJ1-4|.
TGTGCCAGCAGAATGCGGGGAGGCCTTGATGAAAAACTGTTTTTT
CASRMRGGLDEKLFF
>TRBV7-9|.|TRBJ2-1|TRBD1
TGTGCCAGCAGCGGCGCCGGGACAGTAGGCAATGAGCAGTTCTTC
CASSGAGTVGNEQFF
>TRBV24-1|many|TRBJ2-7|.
TGTGCCCCCAACTATAGGCGTCCCGCTAACGAGCAGTACTTC
CAPNYRRPANEQYF
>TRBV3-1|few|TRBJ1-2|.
TGTGCCAGCAGCCCGGGGGCAGGGGCCTATGGCTACACCTTC
CASSPGAGAYGYTF
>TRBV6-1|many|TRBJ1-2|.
TGTGCCAGCAGTTATTTTCGGGCAGGGGCTATCAACTATGGCTACACCTTC
CASSYFRAGAINYGYTF
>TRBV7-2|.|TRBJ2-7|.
TGTGCCAGCAGTTCCGGAGCCTACGAGCAGTACTTC
CASSSGAYEQYF
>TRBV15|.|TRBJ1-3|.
TGTGCCACCAGCAGAGGAGGGCCTGGAAACACCATATATTTT
CATSRGGPGNTIYF
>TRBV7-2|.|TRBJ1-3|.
TGTGCCAGCAGCTTAGCACACAGTTCTAGAGGAAACACCATATATTTT
CASSLAHSSRGNTIYF
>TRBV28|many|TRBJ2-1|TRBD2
TGTGCCAGCAGTTTAAGCGGGACTAGCGGGAAGTATGAGCAGTTCTTC
CASSLSGTSGKYEQFF
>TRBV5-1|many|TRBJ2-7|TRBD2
TGCGCCAGCAGCTTGGGTCATAGCGGGAGTGCGGTCTACGAGCAGTACTTC
CASSLGHSGSAVYEQYF
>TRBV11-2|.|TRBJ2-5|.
TGTGCCAGCAGCTTCCAAACCTCACCTTGGTTGGACCAAGGGACCCAGTACTTC
CASSFQTSPWLDQGTQYF
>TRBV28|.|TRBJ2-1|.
TGTGCCAGCGCGGTTCTTTCGGCTGAGCAGTTCTTC
CASAVLSAEQFF